This is a list of T cell receptor beta chains from one sample in a study of human CD4 T cells and Enterobacteriaceae. Sequencing was performed with immunoSEQ multiplex PCR; in TCRdb, only in-frame clones are kept and a portion is missing. The top ten hold around 1.5% of the sample, which has some 30,000 clones, 70% to 85% seen once. The sample consisted of memory CD4+ T cells from blood. Receptor source: a human donor in good health. Each CDR3 is given with its conserved first and last residue. Fields, in order: clone size, D gene, J gene, V gene, CDR3 protein, CDR3 DNA. The D gene is left open where the match is weak. For some rows the clone size is stated as once, few or many, or as a class when expanded; others skip it.

clone size: .
D gene: TRBD2
J gene: TRBJ2-1
V gene: TRBV6-1
CDR3 protein: CASSPTGLAYNEQFF
CDR3 DNA: TGTGCCAGCAGCCCCACTGGACTAGCTTACAATGAGCAGTTCTTC

clone size: .
D gene: TRBD2
J gene: TRBJ2-5
V gene: TRBV13
CDR3 protein: CASSLKRDFQETQYF
CDR3 DNA: TGTGCCAGCAGCTTAAAGCGGGATTTCCAAGAGACCCAGTACTTC

clone size: .
D gene: TRBD1
J gene: TRBJ2-1
V gene: TRBV29-1
CDR3 protein: CSVDGTGTYNEQFF
CDR3 DNA: TGCAGCGTTGATGGGACAGGGACCTACAATGAGCAGTTCTTC

clone size: .
D gene: TRBD2
J gene: TRBJ2-7
V gene: TRBV9
CDR3 protein: CASSARTSGSDEQYF
CDR3 DNA: TGTGCCAGCAGCGCTCGGACTAGCGGGAGTGACGAGCAGTACTTC

clone size: .
D gene: .
J gene: TRBJ1-6
V gene: TRBV4-1
CDR3 protein: CASRGRNSPLHF
CDR3 DNA: TGCGCCAGCAGAGGGAGGAATTCACCCCTCCACTTT

clone size: .
D gene: .
J gene: TRBJ1-1
V gene: TRBV5-1
CDR3 protein: CASSLGLRGDAEAFF
CDR3 DNA: TGCGCCAGCAGCTTGGGATTGAGGGGGGACGCTGAAGCTTTCTTT

clone size: few
D gene: TRBD1
J gene: TRBJ1-3
V gene: TRBV6-5
CDR3 protein: CASSYGGQGLGNTIYF
CDR3 DNA: TGTGCCAGCAGTTACGGGGGACAGGGGCTTGGAAACACCATATATTTT

clone size: .
D gene: .
J gene: TRBJ1-2
V gene: TRBV28
CDR3 protein: CASSLGGPRGGYTF
CDR3 DNA: TGTGCCAGCAGTTTAGGCGGCCCTAGGGGTGGCTACACCTTC

clone size: .
D gene: .
J gene: TRBJ1-5
V gene: TRBV6-6
CDR3 protein: CASSPTSPSNQPQHF
CDR3 DNA: TGTGCCAGCAGTCCGACAAGTCCTAGCAATCAGCCCCAGCATTTT

clone size: .
D gene: TRBD1
J gene: TRBJ2-5
V gene: TRBV10-2
CDR3 protein: CASRVNRGQGTQYF
CDR3 DNA: TGCGCCAGCAGGGTTAACAGGGGCCAGGGGACCCAGTACTTC

clone size: once
D gene: .
J gene: TRBJ2-6
V gene: TRBV19
CDR3 protein: CASSIGSWGVAGANVLTF
CDR3 DNA: TGTGCCAGTAGTATAGGCAGCTGGGGTGTCGCTGGGGCCAACGTCCTGACTTTC